This TCR beta chain was documented in a study of blood T cell repertoires in COVID-19. Overall study context: Collection of acute and convalescent COVID-19 samples took place in the United States, Italy and Spain.

In the study's own analysis: By means of reference gene primer amplification, nucleated cell counts were estimated. The table came from immunoSEQ multiplex PCR; TCRdb's copy has only in-frame clones and leaves some out. V, J and clone size were drawn from that table, and D and trimming were deduced from the DNA. The sample has approximately 250,000 clones, roughly nine tenths seen once. Germline V gene sequence: CDR1 KGHDR, CDR2 SFDVKD. V trimming: 6 bases; J trimming: 4 bases; junction bases outside the gene matches: 10. CDR3 length: 15 amino acids. The sequencing sample was made of peripheral blood. The chain uses TRBV24-1 and TRBJ1-2; 7 bases are shared with TRBD1. This TCR was sampled from a man aged 40-49 years with active or convalescent COVID-19. CDR3 coding DNA: TGTGCCACCAGTTCCGAAAAGGACAGGCGCTATGGCTACACCTTC. It specifies CATSSEKDRRYGYTF.